These 4 T cell receptor beta chains originate from one sample sequenced in a study of cytomegalovirus exposure and HLA in healthy donors. The PCR had 60 Vbeta and 13 Jbeta primers. Using immunoSEQ multiplex PCR, the repertoire was profiled, and TCRdb retains in-frame clones only, with some absent. The table lists around 140,000 clones. The sequencing input was PBMCs. These TCRs come from a male donor in good health and CMV-seronegative.

V is TRBV4-2 and J is TRBJ2-3; 10 bases are shared with TRBD2. The CDR3 consists of 16 residues. Germline V gene lookup returns CDR1 LGHNA and CDR2 YNFKEQ. V gave up 4 bases and J gave up 2 bases; unmatched junction bases: 6. The CDR3 protein is CASSPGSGRPTDTQYF. For the CDR3, the DNA is TGTGCCAGCAGCCCTGGTAGCGGGAGGCCCACAGATACGCAGTATTTT.

The V and J genes are TRBV15 and TRBJ2-7; 10 bases fit TRBD2. J lost 5 bases, V lost 5 bases, and 6 bases had no gene match. The CDR3 is 14 residues long. Germline V gene sequence: CDR1 LNHNV, CDR2 YYDKDF (reference sequence). The CDR3 spells CATSLTGTSDEQYF. The CDR3 DNA reads as TGTGCCACCAGCCTCACCGGGACTAGCGACGAGCAGTACTTC.

This chain links TRBV19 with TRBJ1-3, with 7 positions matching TRBD1. The CDR3 is 16 residues long. The trim removed 4 bases at V and 8 bases at J, leaving 14 bases unmatched. Germline values: CDR1 LNHDA, CDR2 SQIVND (reference sequence). The CDR3 coding sequence is TGTGCCAGTAGTACCTTCAAACAGGGGTCGGAGGACACCATATATTTT. It encodes CASSTFKQGSEDTIYF.

The CDR3 DNA follows: TGCGCCAGCAGCCCCCAGGGACAGGGGGTATCCTACGAGCAGTACTTC. Its translation is CASSPQGQGVSYEQYF. The V gene is TRBV5-1, the J gene TRBJ2-7; 11 bases are shared with TRBD1. J lost 1 base, V lost 4 bases, and 7 bases had no gene match. The length of the CDR3 is 16 residues. The germline V gene encodes CDR1 SGHRS and CDR2 YFSETQ.